This paragraph reports one T cell receptor beta chain. Its antigen is currently unknown. The data were obtained in a study of shared clonotypes between healthy human individuals. Overall study context: Researchers drew samples from two women and a few men aged 18 to 49. Study conclusions and caveats: Unshared clonotypes carried lower generation probabilities than those common to all four donors.

Data came from immunoSEQ multiplex PCR; TCRdb stores just in-frame clones and leaves some out. The data hold just over 2,000,000 clones, with roughly 95% observed a single time. Only Caucasian adults living in Nashville, Tennessee made up the donor group. Into CD45RA+ naive and CD45RA-negative memory subsets, the CD4+ cells were split. Trimming removed 2 bases from V and 5 bases from J, with 9 bases in between. Germline values: CDR1 GTSNPN, CDR2 SVGIG (reference sequence). CDR3 length: 12 amino acids. Sequencing used naive CD4+ T cells sorted from blood. Described subset: CD45RA+ positively selected. This clonotype was sampled from a man between 18 and 29 years old in good health. V gene TRBV30 combines with J gene TRBJ1-2; D possibly corresponds to TRBD1 (5 bases). CDR3 nucleotide sequence: TGTGCCTGGAGTAGGGACCTTTATGGCTACACCTTC. This encodes CAWSRDLYGYTF.